Below are 22 T cell receptor beta chains sequenced from a single sample in a study of shared clonotypes between healthy human individuals. Naive CD8 isolation took CD45RO-negative cells positively selected for CCR7 and excluded terminally differentiated effector memory CD45RA+ cells. Sequencing used immunoSEQ multiplex PCR; TCRdb keeps in-frame clones, though not all of them. This sample carries roughly 650,000 clones, approximately 96% of them seen once, and the ten largest clones take about 0.12%. Material: naive CD8+ T cells sorted from blood. Receptors were obtained from a woman in her 30s in good health.

The chain has TRBV28 and TRBJ2-7; 7 bases fit TRBD2. The length of the CDR3 is 14 residues. Germline values: CDR1 MDHEN, CDR2 SYDVKM. V was pared by 3 bases and J by 0 bases, with 2 bases of the junction left unmatched. CDR3 sequence reads: CASSFWEGSYEQYF. The CDR3 DNA follows: TGTGCCAGCAGTTTTTGGGAGGGCTCCTACGAGCAGTACTTC.

The chain couples TRBV28 to TRBJ2-1; 9 nucleotides align to TRBD2. There are 18 residues in the CDR3. After removal of 6 bases from V and 8 bases from J, the junction contained 20 bases not matched to a gene. Per germline, CDR1 MDHEN and CDR2 SYDVKM. CDR3 in DNA: TGTGCCAGCAGCCAACTAGTCCTAGCGGGGACCTCGGAGGATGAGCAGTTCTTC. It yields the protein CASSQLVLAGTSEDEQFF.

The chain is built from TRBV19 and TRBJ2-5, with D perhaps TRBD1 (5 bases). V dropped 1 base and J dropped 4 bases, with 13 bases sitting between them. This CDR3 spans 15 amino acids. Germline CDR1 is LNHDA and CDR2 is SQIVND (reference sequence). The CDR3 DNA reads as TGTGCCAGTAGTATAGGTTCAATGGGGCCAGAGACCCAGTACTTC. As protein: CASSIGSMGPETQYF.

The V gene is TRBV27, the J gene TRBJ2-7; 11 bases agree with TRBD1. The CDR3 is 14 residues long. V shed 6 bases, J shed 6 bases, and the junction held 7 bases outside the gene matches. Germline assignment: CDR1 MNHEY and CDR2 SMNVEV (reference sequence). Here the CDR3 reads CASRGTGGLVEQYF. The CDR3 region has the DNA TGTGCCAGCAGGGGGACAGGGGGATTAGTCGAGCAGTACTTC.

This rearrangement joins TRBV27 to TRBJ2-6; no firm D call. Per the germline V gene, CDR1 is MNHEY and CDR2 is SMNVEV (reference sequence). Trimming took 4 bases from V and 4 from J, leaving 11 bases between them. There are 15 residues in the CDR3. In DNA, the CDR3 is TGTGCCAGCAGTTACCACTCCTACGGGGCCAACGTCCTGACTTTC. It translates to CASSYHSYGANVLTF.

The rearrangement links TRBV2 to TRBJ1-3, with 8 bases matching TRBD1. V shed 3 bases and J 0 bases; nucleotides not matched to a gene: 1. CDR1 SNHLY and CDR2 FYNNEI come from the germline V gene. The CDR3 covers 15 residues. The CDR3 region is CASSEDRASGNTIYF. The CDR3 bases are TGTGCCAGCAGTGAGGACAGGGCCTCTGGAAACACCATATATTTT.

The chain couples TRBV6-6 to TRBJ2-7; 10 bases are a match to TRBD2. There are 14 residues in the CDR3. Trimming took 7 bases from V and 4 from J; bases not matched to a gene: 7. Germline CDR1 is MNHNY and CDR2 is SVGAGI (reference sequence). The CDR3 nucleotides are TGTGCCAGCACTAAGCGGGAGGGCGGGTACGAGCAGTACTTC. The encoded protein is CASTKREGGYEQYF.

The rearrangement uses TRBV4-1 and TRBJ2-7, with 16 bases fitting TRBD2. The CDR3 is 18 amino acids. Germline-derived CDR1 and CDR2 are MGHRA and YSYEKL. Trimming removed 0 bases from V and 1 base from J; junction bases left unmatched: 3. The CDR3 DNA sequence: TGCGCCAGCAGCCAAGAGGGACTAGCGGGAGGGCTGTCCTACGAGCAGTACTTC. This encodes CASSQEGLAGGLSYEQYF.

This sequence joins TRBV9 and TRBJ2-1; D tentatively reads TRBD1 or TRBD2 (5 bases each). The CDR3 is 14 amino acids. CDR1 is SGDLS and CDR2 is YYNGEE in the germline V gene. The ends were cut back, 2 bases at V and 2 bases at J, with 8 bases in the middle. The CDR3 loop reads CASSVPGPYNEQFF. The CDR3 DNA reads TGTGCCAGCAGCGTGCCGGGGCCCTACAATGAGCAGTTCTTC.

J is TRBJ2-3 and V is TRBV9; D perhaps matches TRBD2 (6 bases). Germline V CDR1 and CDR2: SGDLS, YYNGEE. There are 13 residues in the CDR3. The germline V and J ends were trimmed by 4 bases and 1 base, with 7 bases remaining between them. Here the CDR3 reads CASSPSGTDTQYF. CDR3 nucleotides: TGTGCCAGCAGCCCTAGCGGCACAGATACGCAGTATTTT.

The J gene is TRBJ2-7, the V gene TRBV27; D is uncertain. Germline-derived CDR1 and CDR2 are MNHEY and SMNVEV (reference sequence). The ends were cut back, 3 bases at V and 4 bases at J, with 13 bases in the middle. The CDR3 sequence is 14 residues long. For the CDR3, the DNA is TGTGCCAGCAGTTTGGCAATTAGCAGTTACGAGCAGTACTTC. This translates into CASSLAISSYEQYF.

The chain carries TRBV18 and TRBJ2-7; the D call may be TRBD1 or TRBD2 (5 bases each). The CDR3 has 15 residues. Germline loops: CDR1 KGHSH, CDR2 LQKENI. Deletions cut 3 bases from V and 7 bases from J, with 19 bases between. The chain's CDR3 is CASSPRGSPLGEQYF. The CDR3 DNA reads TGTGCCAGCTCACCGAGGGGTAGCCCTCTAGGGGAGCAGTACTTC.

The chain uses TRBV5-4 and TRBJ1-4; unclear D gene. This CDR3 has 14 amino acids. V dropped 4 bases and J dropped 8 bases, with 15 bases sitting between them. In germline, CDR1 is SGHNT, CDR2 YYREEE (reference sequence). CDR3 sequence reads: CASSLSSGGEKLFF. The DNA for the CDR3 is TGTGCCAGCAGCCTTTCCAGTGGAGGAGAAAAACTGTTTTTT.

This clone appeared once. The chain joins TRBV29-1 to TRBJ2-1; either TRBD1 or TRBD2 may fit D (5 bases each). Trimming removed 0 bases at V and 0 bases at J, with 18 bases between. CDR1 and CDR2 from the germline V gene are SQVTM and ANQGSEA. This CDR3 has 18 amino acids. CDR3 DNA: TGCAGCGTTGAAGATGACTTGGGGCGGGCGCACTCCTACAATGAGCAGTTCTTC. Its protein product is CSVEDDLGRAHSYNEQFF.

The rearrangement links TRBV6-1 to TRBJ2-3; no definite D call. The CDR3 spans 13 residues. CDR1 MNHNS and CDR2 SASEGT come from the germline V gene. V shed 5 bases and J shed 4 bases, with 10 bases lying between them. The chain's CDR3 is CASSRTTPDTQYF. CDR3 bases: TGTGCCAGCAGTCGGACCACCCCAGATACGCAGTATTTT.

The chain recombines TRBV5-4 with TRBJ2-1; 10 positions match TRBD2. With V trimmed by 3 bases and J by 4 bases, 1 base remained unmatched. CDR1 is SGHNT, CDR2 YYREEE, per germline (reference sequence). The CDR3 has 14 amino acids. CDR3 protein: CASSWTSGYNEQFF. The CDR3 nucleotides read TGTGCCAGCAGCTGGACTAGCGGATACAATGAGCAGTTCTTC.

V usage is TRBV18 and J usage is TRBJ2-5; possibly TRBD1 for D (5 bases). The J call could be wrong; TRBJ2-7 is a better fit for the DNA end. This CDR3 is built from 12 residues. Germline V gene data show CDR1 as KGHSH and CDR2 as LQKENI. The CDR3 DNA sequence: TGTGCCAGCTCGCCCGACAGCTACGAGCAGTACTTC. Its translation is CASSPDSYEQYF.

The chain is built from TRBV7-6 and TRBJ2-1; 9 bases align to TRBD1. Unmatched junction bases numbered 13, after V lost 6 bases and J lost 4 bases. This CDR3 spans 17 amino acids. Germline V CDR1 and CDR2: SGHVS, FNYEAQ. Here the CDR3 reads CASSPRPPGQGYNEQFF. For the CDR3, the DNA is TGTGCCAGCAGTCCTAGACCCCCGGGACAGGGTTACAATGAGCAGTTCTTC.

This rearrangement joins TRBV28 to TRBJ2-7; 7 bases are shared with TRBD1. CDR3 length equals 13 residues. Germline V gene data show CDR1 as MDHEN and CDR2 as SYDVKM. The V gene end was trimmed by 5 bases and the J gene end by 6 bases; junction bases not matched to a gene: 7. The CDR3 loop reads CASSPTGDLEQYF. The CDR3 DNA is TGTGCCAGCAGTCCCACAGGGGACCTCGAGCAGTACTTC.

The chain links TRBV2 to TRBJ2-2, with D hard to call. V shed 4 bases and J shed 0 bases, with 9 bases lying between them. CDR1 is SNHLY, CDR2 FYNNEI, per germline. This CDR3 is 15 amino acids long. CDR3 in amino acids: CASSVFSSNTGELFF. CDR3 sequence (DNA): TGTGCCAGCAGTGTGTTCAGTTCGAACACCGGGGAGCTGTTTTTT.

The rearrangement uses TRBV25-1 and TRBJ1-5; TRBD1 matches 8 bases. CDR3 length: 15 amino acids. V lost 4 bases to trimming and J lost 4 bases; unmatched junction nucleotides: 6. Germline V gene data show CDR1 as MGHDK and CDR2 as SYGVNS. The CDR3 DNA sequence: TGTGCCAGCAGTGGACCGGGACAGGTGAATCAGCCCCAGCATTTT. The encoded protein is CASSGPGQVNQPQHF.

J is TRBJ2-7 and V is TRBV27, with TRBD1 as a possible D gene (5 bases). Trimming shortened V by 6 bases and J by 0 bases, and 21 bases separated the two germline ends. The CDR3 has 17 residues. The V gene's germline CDR1 is MNHEY and CDR2 SMNVEV (reference sequence). This CDR3 reads CASSPAIGQPDSYEQYF. The CDR3 DNA is TGTGCCAGCAGCCCCGCGATAGGACAACCGGACTCCTACGAGCAGTACTTC.